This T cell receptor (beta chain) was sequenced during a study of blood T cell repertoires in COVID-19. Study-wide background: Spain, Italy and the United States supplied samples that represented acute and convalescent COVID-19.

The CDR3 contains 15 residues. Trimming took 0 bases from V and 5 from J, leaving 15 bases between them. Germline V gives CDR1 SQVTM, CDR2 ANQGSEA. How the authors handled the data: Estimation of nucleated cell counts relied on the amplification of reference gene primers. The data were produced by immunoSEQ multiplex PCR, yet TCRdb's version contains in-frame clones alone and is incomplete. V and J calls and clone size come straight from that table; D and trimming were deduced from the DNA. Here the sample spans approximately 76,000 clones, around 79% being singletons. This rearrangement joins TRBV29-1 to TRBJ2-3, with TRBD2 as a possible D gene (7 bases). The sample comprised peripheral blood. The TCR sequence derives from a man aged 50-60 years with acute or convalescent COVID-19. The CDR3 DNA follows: TGCAGCGTTGAAGATCGGGGGGCTGACCTAGATACGCAGTATTTT. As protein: CSVEDRGADLDTQYF.